The 30 T cell receptor beta chains presented below share a single source sample, sequenced in a study of OX40 agonist ivuxolimab in advanced cancers. Libraries were constructed by the immunoSEQ multiplex PCR assay. The clones in this table, taken by TCRdb from immuneACCESS, are in-frame only. Not every clone is retained; where verified, under half of the shortfall comes from an unresolved V gene, and the cause of the rest is unknown. This sample comprises about 79,000 clones, about 92% of them detected only once. The ten largest make up around 0.33% of the sample. Source: CD4+ or CD8+ T cells sorted from blood, taken in a trial of the OX40 agonist ivuxolimab. The receptor set was obtained from an adult with an advanced solid tumor such as melanoma, head and neck, liver or kidney cancer.

The chain carries TRBV11-2 and TRBJ1-1; TRBD1 might be the D (5 bases). CDR1 and CDR2 (germline): SGHAT, FQNNGV. The V end lost 1 base, the J end lost 1 base, and 19 bases lay between the germline ends. CDR3 length equals 18 residues. The CDR3 nucleotides read TGTGCCAGCAGCTTAGTATTAGGAAGGGGCGATAAGAACACTGAAGCTTTCTTT. Translated: CASSLVLGRGDKNTEAFF.

This clone was seen more than once but under ten times. The chain uses TRBV6-5 and TRBJ1-6; perhaps TRBD1 as D (6 bases). CDR3 size: 15 residues. V lost 10 bases and J lost 5, with 18 bases in between. CDR1 and CDR2 from the germline V gene are MNHEY and SVGAGI. CDR3 sequence reads: CATQPRDIDNSPLHF. The CDR3 nucleotides read TGTGCCACTCAACCCCGGGACATCGATAATTCACCCCTCCACTTT.

V is TRBV6-6 and J is TRBJ1-5; D is undetermined. The germline V gene encodes CDR1 MNHNY and CDR2 SVGAGI (reference sequence). Trimming stripped 4 bases from V and 2 bases from J, with 12 bases between. This CDR3 spans 15 amino acids. The CDR3 here is CASSSLRSGNQPQHF. Here the CDR3 DNA reads TGTGCCAGCAGTTCCCTCAGATCTGGCAATCAGCCCCAGCATTTT.

The chain has TRBV7-2 and TRBJ1-5; perhaps TRBD1 as D (6 bases). The CDR3 consists of 14 residues. Germline V gene sequence: CDR1 SGHTA, CDR2 FQGNSA. Trimming took off 4 bases at V and 6 bases at J, with 13 bases between the two ends. The CDR3 coding sequence is TGTGCCAGCAGCTCACAGGGAGGAAGTCAGCCCCAGCATTTT. Translation: CASSSQGGSQPQHF.

The chain is built from TRBV5-4 and TRBJ2-3; TRBD2 matches at 9 bases. Trimming at V came to 3 bases and at J to 5 bases, leaving 19 bases not matched to a gene. Germline CDR1 and CDR2: SGHNT and YYREEE (reference sequence). The CDR3 covers 19 residues. CDR3 region: CASSSPLGRGGLGGDTQYF. The CDR3 DNA reads TGTGCCAGCAGCTCACCTCTCGGGCGGGGGGGCCTCGGTGGAGATACGCAGTATTTT. Drawing the rest from reference TRBV5-4 and TRBJ2-3, the complete variable domain is ETGVTQSPTHLIKTRGQQVTLRCSSQSGHNTVSWYQQALGQGPQFIFQYYREEENGRGNFPPRFSGLQFPNYSSELNVNALELDDSALYLCASSSPLGRGGLGGDTQYFGPGTRLTVL.

The chain combines TRBV18 with TRBJ2-5; 8 bases agree with TRBD1. The junction had 11 bases not matched to a gene; V was cut back by 6 bases and J by 5 bases. The length of the CDR3 is 15 residues. Germline CDR1 KGHSH, CDR2 LQKENI. CDR3 sequence (DNA): TGTGCCAGCTCCCTCGACAGGGGCGACGGGGAGACCCAGTACTTC. Translating gives CASSLDRGDGETQYF.

This clone was seen a single time. The chain uses TRBV6-6 and TRBJ2-7; D perhaps matches TRBD1 (6 bases). Germline CDR1 reads MNHNY; CDR2 reads SVGAGI (reference sequence). There are 15 residues in the CDR3. With 4 bases removed from V and 3 bases from J, the gap between germline ends came to 16 bases. The CDR3 here is CASSLVGQNLYEQYF. DNA of the CDR3: TGTGCCAGCAGTTTAGTAGGACAGAACCTCTACGAGCAGTACTTC.

The chain is built from TRBV6-5 and TRBJ2-1; 12 bases align to TRBD2. The CDR3 has 15 residues. J gave up 7 bases and V 6 bases, and 7 bases lay outside the gene matches. CDR1 and CDR2 from the germline V gene are MNHEY and SVGAGI. The CDR3 nucleotides read TGTGCCAGCAGGCCTAGCGGGGGGGTTAGGAATGAGCAGTTCTTC. It specifies CASRPSGGVRNEQFF.

The rearrangement joins TRBV28 to TRBJ2-7; TRBD1 agrees at 7 bases. Looked up from germline, CDR1 is MDHEN and CDR2 is SYDVKM. CDR3 length: 14 amino acids. Losses at the gene ends were 5 bases for V and 3 bases for J; bases not matched to a gene: 7. CDR3 region: CASSLRDRHYEQYV. CDR3 nucleotides: TGTGCCAGCAGTCTAAGGGACAGACACTACGAGCAGTACGTC.

This clone was observed a handful of times. This chain uses TRBV6-1 with TRBJ1-1; a weak D match, TRBD1 (5 bases). This CDR3 is 19 amino acids long. Germline V gene lookup returns CDR1 MNHNS and CDR2 SASEGT. V was trimmed by 4 bases and J by 5 bases, leaving 29 bases between them. CDR3 amino acids: CASSVTGPKPGRGWTEAFF. CDR3 bases: TGTGCCAGCAGTGTAACTGGTCCGAAACCGGGCCGGGGGTGGACTGAAGCTTTCTTT.

The chain recombines TRBV6-6 with TRBJ2-4; possible D gene TRBD2, 6 bases. The V end was cut by 4 bases, the J end by 6 bases, with 19 bases between. Germline assignment: CDR1 MNHNY and CDR2 SVGAGI (reference sequence). This CDR3 has 16 amino acids. CDR3 coding DNA: TGTGCCAGCAGTTCGGGGAGGCCCGGGATGGGAAACATTCAGTACTTC. It encodes CASSSGRPGMGNIQYF.

The chain is built from TRBV11-1 and TRBJ2-1; a weak D match, TRBD2 (7 bases). The CDR3 loop spans 14 amino acids. The V gene's germline CDR1 is SGHAT and CDR2 FQDESV (reference sequence). The V end lost 6 bases, the J end lost 2 bases, and 11 bases lay between the germline ends. CDR3 amino acids: CASRGGGAYNEQFF. The CDR3, as DNA: TGTGCCAGCAGAGGGGGGGGAGCCTACAATGAGCAGTTCTTC.

The chain carries TRBV11-2 and TRBJ2-1; unclear D gene. V shed 0 bases and J shed 7 bases, with 10 bases lying between them. This CDR3 has 14 amino acids. Germline lookup yields CDR1 SGHAT and CDR2 FQNNGV. The CDR3 nucleotides read TGTGCCAGCAGCTTAGAGCCCCTCGGGAATGAGCAGTTCTTC. This encodes CASSLEPLGNEQFF.

The chain recombines TRBV28 with TRBJ2-7; 7 nucleotides align to TRBD1. Germline V lookup: CDR1 MDHEN, CDR2 SYDVKM. Trimming took 5 bases from V and 1 from J; bases not matched to a gene: 5. This CDR3 has 14 amino acids. The CDR3 here is CASSTPGQSYEQYV. The CDR3 region has the DNA TGTGCCAGCAGTACACCGGGACAGTCCTACGAGCAGTACGTC.

The chain is built from TRBV28 and TRBJ1-1; D is ambiguous. With 7 bases removed from V and 2 bases from J, the gap between germline ends came to 11 bases. Germline CDR1 is MDHEN and CDR2 is SYDVKM. This CDR3 has 13 residues. Here the CDR3 DNA reads TGTGCCAGCAAACGGCTCGTCAACACTGAAGCTTTCTTT. This encodes CASKRLVNTEAFF.

The CDR3 DNA reads as TGTGCCACCAGCAGTGACGGACAGGGCACCGTCCCACTTAGCTCCTACAATGAGCAGTTCTTC. It translates to CATSSDGQGTVPLSSYNEQFF. The chain carries TRBV15 and TRBJ2-1; the match to TRBD1 covers 8 bases. Trimming cost V 3 bases and J 0 bases; bases outside gene matches: 19. The CDR3 contains 21 residues. Germline values: CDR1 LNHNV, CDR2 YYDKDF (reference sequence).

CDR3 sequence reads: CSVATGGKEPQHF. CDR3 DNA: TGCAGCGTTGCGACGGGGGGGAAGGAGCCCCAGCATTTT. The chain employs TRBV29-1 and TRBJ1-5; D is perhaps TRBD1 (5 bases). In germline, CDR1 is SQVTM, CDR2 ANQGSEA. The CDR3 is 13 residues long. Trimming removed 4 bases at V and 8 bases at J, with 15 bases between.

The chain is built from TRBV2 and TRBJ1-2; a weak D match, TRBD1 (6 bases). This CDR3 has 11 residues. Trimming took off 6 bases at V and 7 bases at J, with 9 bases between the two ends. Germline CDR1 is SNHLY and CDR2 is FYNNEI. The CDR3 is CASRGGPGYTF. The CDR3 nucleotides are TGTGCCAGCAGAGGGGGACCTGGCTACACCTTC.

The CDR3 bases are TGCGCCAGCAGCTTGTGGCAGGGTAATGAAGCTTTCTTT. It translates to CASSLWQGNEAFF. This chain connects TRBV5-1 to TRBJ1-1; possibly TRBD1 for D (5 bases). This CDR3 is 13 amino acids long. Trimming took 1 base from V and 7 from J, leaving 11 bases between them. Germline V gene sequence: CDR1 SGHRS, CDR2 YFSETQ.

The V and J genes are TRBV11-3 and TRBJ1-2; D gene unclear. Trimming shortened V by 4 bases and J by 5 bases, and 17 bases separated the two germline ends. CDR3 size: 15 residues. Germline V CDR1 and CDR2: SGHNT, YENEEA. CDR3 nucleotides: TGTGCCAGCAGCTCCGTCAAAGGGAACAGATATGGCTACACCTTC. Translated, it gives CASSSVKGNRYGYTF.

The chain employs TRBV4-2 and TRBJ2-7; 10 nucleotides agree with TRBD1. CDR1 and CDR2 (germline): LGHNA, YNFKEQ. V shed 4 bases and J 3 bases; nucleotides not matched to a gene: 24. The CDR3 runs 21 residues. CDR3 amino acids: CASSPWAFGGQGSLIRYEQYV. CDR3 in DNA: TGTGCCAGCAGCCCCTGGGCGTTCGGGGGACAGGGGTCGTTGATTCGCTACGAGCAGTACGTC.

The chain combines TRBV27 with TRBJ1-5, with a tentative D call TRBD1 (5 bases). V was shortened by 2 bases and J by 6 bases, with 11 bases between the two germline ends. The CDR3 consists of 14 residues. Germline V gives CDR1 MNHEY, CDR2 SMNVEV (reference sequence). The chain's CDR3 is CASSLRQGRQPQHF. DNA for the CDR3: TGTGCCAGCAGTTTAAGGCAGGGACGTCAGCCCCAGCATTTT.

The V call is TRBV29-1, the J call TRBJ2-1; D ambiguous. The CDR3 covers 14 residues. Germline CDR1 is SQVTM and CDR2 is ANQGSEA. CDR3: CTVTVPGRYNEQFF. The CDR3 DNA reads as TGCACGGTGACCGTCCCGGGCAGATACAATGAGCAGTTCTTC.

The chain links TRBV6-1 to TRBJ2-7, with D perhaps matching TRBD1 (7 bases). The CDR3 contains 14 residues. Germline CDR1 is MNHNS and CDR2 is SASEGT. The V gene lost 6 bases and the J gene lost 0 bases, with 12 bases spanning the gap. The DNA for the CDR3 is TGTGCCAGCAGGGGAGGACAGGTCTCCTACGAGCAGTACGTC. Residues: CASRGGQVSYEQYV.

The chain uses TRBV2 and TRBJ1-6; the D gene is possibly TRBD1 (5 bases). Germline CDR1 and CDR2: SNHLY and FYNNEI. Trimming cost V 6 bases and J 6 bases, with 12 bases left between them. The CDR3 covers 14 residues. CDR3 sequence reads: CASREGTPNSPLHF. As DNA, the CDR3 is TGTGCCAGCAGGGAGGGGACCCCTAATTCACCCCTCCACTTT.

This clone was seen a handful of times. The chain joins TRBV27 to TRBJ1-2; TRBD1 matches at 8 bases. Germline trimming cut 6 bases from V and 6 bases from J; bases unmatched to any gene: 3. Germline CDR1 MNHEY, CDR2 SMNVEV (reference sequence). The CDR3 extends over 12 amino acids. CDR3 bases: TGTGCCAGCAGAACACAGGGGGATGGCTACACCTTC. Protein: CASRTQGDGYTF.

In the case of this clone: Other DNA sequences of this sample code for an identical CDR3. The rearrangement joins TRBV18 to TRBJ2-1; a weak D match, TRBD2 (6 bases). The CDR3 is 12 amino acids. The V end was cut by 3 bases, the J end by 8 bases, with 8 bases between. The germline V gene encodes CDR1 KGHSH and CDR2 LQKENI. CDR3 in DNA: TGTGCCAGCTCACCCGGAGGGGATGAGCAGTTCTTC. It translates to CASSPGGDEQFF.

This chain joins TRBV2 and TRBJ1-5; tentatively, D is TRBD1 (5 bases). The CDR3 runs 15 residues. V lost 7 bases, J lost 4 bases, and 17 bases lay in between. Germline lookup yields CDR1 SNHLY and CDR2 FYNNEI. CDR3 nucleotides: TGTGCCAGCAAGGACGGGGGGTTAGAAAATCAGCCCCAGCATTTT. Amino acid sequence: CASKDGGLENQPQHF.

The genes are TRBV2 and TRBJ1-1; tentative D call: TRBD1 (6 bases). The V and J ends lost 0 bases and 0 bases respectively, with 14 bases between them. Germline V CDR1 and CDR2: SNHLY, FYNNEI. The CDR3 is made up of 17 amino acids. The CDR3, as DNA: TGTGCCAGCAGTGAAGCGGTCCCTTGGGGGCTGAACACTGAAGCTTTCTTT. Its translation: CASSEAVPWGLNTEAFF.

The chain joins TRBV6-1 to TRBJ1-1; 7 bases line up with TRBD1. The CDR3 runs to 15 residues. With 6 bases clipped from V and 3 bases from J, the junction kept 10 bases outside the gene matches. Germline V gene lookup returns CDR1 MNHNS and CDR2 SASEGT. The CDR3 DNA reads as TGTGCCAGCAGACAAGGGGCCAGGGGGGACACTGAAGCTTTCTTT. This gives the protein CASRQGARGDTEAFF.